The 15 T cell receptor beta chains in this list originate from one sample, sequenced in a study of T cells in women clearing cervical HPV infection. The protocol was immunoSEQ multiplex PCR, while the TCRdb copy is restricted to in-frame clones and leaves out a portion. The sample totals 20,000 to 25,000 clones; its top ten clones hold roughly 6.3%. Sequenced input: blood buffy coat. The receptors originated from a woman between 18 and 75 years old with a cervical HPV16 infection that either progressed to CIN3+ or cleared (not recorded which).

On this clone itself: Read coverage stops 3 residues before the CDR3 terminus; the germline J gene supplies the remainder. This chain links TRBV6-2 or TRBV6-3 with TRBJ1-5; D may be TRBD1 (6 bases). Trimming took 6 bases from V and 4 from J, leaving 16 bases between them. This CDR3 has 15 amino acids. Germline loops: CDR1 MNHEY, CDR2 SVGEGT. Partial CDR3 DNA: TGTGCCAGCAGACTTCAGGGGATTGTAAATCAGCCC. It is translated as CASRLQGIVNQP. In full, the CDR3 is CASRLQGIVNQPQHF.

A remark on this clone: The CDR3 extends 3 residues past the end of the read, so its final part is completed from the germline J gene. The V call is TRBV7-2, the J call TRBJ2-5; TRBD2 might be the D (7 bases). Germline lookup yields CDR1 SGHTA and CDR2 FQGNSA. V gave up 5 bases and J gave up 5 bases, with 12 bases separating them. This CDR3 contains 13 residues. CDR3 sequence reads: CASSLRGGETQYF. The CDR3 DNA, read in part, is TGTGCCAGCAGCCTCAGGGGAGGGGAGACC.

Points on this clone: The sequence runs out 3 residues before the end of the CDR3; the remainder is reconstructed from the germline J gene. This chain links TRBV28 with TRBJ2-5; 9 bases line up with TRBD1. Per the germline V gene, CDR1 is MDHEN and CDR2 is SYDVKM. V lost 7 bases to trimming and J lost 5 bases; unmatched junction nucleotides: 8. The CDR3 is made up of 14 amino acids. The CDR3 sequence is CASIMGTGMETQYF. Incomplete CDR3 DNA: TGTGCCAGCATTATGGGGACAGGGATGGAGACC.

To note about this clone: Read sequence stops 3 residues before the CDR3 end, and the germline J gene provides the missing end. This chain uses TRBV20-1 with TRBJ2-5; TRBD2 is a possible D gene (6 bases). The CDR3 has 12 residues. CDR1 and CDR2 from the germline V gene are DFQATT and SNEGSKA (reference sequence). V shed 5 bases and J shed 1 base, with 8 bases lying between them. This CDR3 is CSARGFQETQYF. CDR3 DNA, as far as it was read: TGCAGTGCTCGGGGGTTCCAAGAGACC.

Regarding this clone: The read comes to an end 3 residues before the CDR3 does, leaving the germline J gene to fill in the end. This chain joins TRBV6-1 and TRBJ1-1, with a weak D call TRBD1 (6 bases). CDR3 size: 15 residues. Germline V CDR1 and CDR2: MNHNS, SASEGT. The CDR3 reads CASSEEVGGLATAFF. Incomplete CDR3 DNA: TGTGCCAGCAGTGAAGAGGTGGGGGGGCTGGCGACA.

As to this clone: The read is 3 residues too short to cover the CDR3 end, so that end is filled in from the germline J gene. The chain couples TRBV29-1 to TRBJ2-5; 7 nucleotides match TRBD1. Germline CDR1 and CDR2: SQVTM and ANQGSEA. The trim removed 4 bases at V and 7 bases at J, leaving 9 bases unmatched. The CDR3 has 13 residues. The sequenced CDR3 bases are TGCAGCGTTGCAGACAGGGTCCCAGGGACC. Encoded protein: CSVADRVPGT. The entire CDR3 protein reads CSVADRVPGTQYF.

Notes on this clone: The read terminates 3 residues before the CDR3 end, so the remaining end is supplied by the germline J gene. V gene TRBV28 combines with J gene TRBJ2-7; possibly TRBD1 for D (5 bases). Germline lookup yields CDR1 MDHEN and CDR2 SYDVKM. Deletions cut 6 bases from V and 2 bases from J, with 8 bases between. This CDR3 has 12 residues. CDR3 DNA (partial): TGTGCCAGCAGGTCCAGGGCCTACGAG. This sequence encodes CASRSRAYE. In full, the CDR3 reads CASRSRAYEQYF. Filled out from reference TRBV28 and TRBJ2-7, the complete variable domain reads DVKVTQSSRYLVKRTGEKVFLECVQDMDHENMFWYRQDPGLGLRLIYFSYDVKMKEKGDIPEGYSVSREKKERFSLILESASTNQTSMYLCASRSRAYEQYFGPGTRLTVT.

On this clone: Coverage ceases 3 residues before the CDR3 finishes, and the germline J gene fills in the end. The chain employs TRBV7-2 and TRBJ2-2, with D perhaps TRBD1 or TRBD2 (5 bases each). Germline lookup yields CDR1 SGHTA and CDR2 FQGNSA. This CDR3 contains 15 residues. The CDR3 sequence: CASSLKGSGANVLFF. The covered CDR3 bases are TGTGCCAGCAGCTTAAAGGGGAGTGGGGCCAACGTG.

As regards this clone: The read falls 3 residues short of the CDR3 end, and the missing part is taken from the germline J gene. This sequence joins TRBV18 and TRBJ1-6; 7 bases are shared with TRBD1. V lost 3 bases to trimming and J lost 0 bases; unmatched junction nucleotides: 5. The CDR3 spans 17 residues. Looked up from germline, CDR1 is KGHSH and CDR2 is LQKENI. CDR3 sequence: CASSPLTGSSYNSPLHF. The DNA read from the CDR3 is TGTGCCAGCTCACCCCTGACAGGGAGCTCCTATAATTCACCC.

On this clone itself: The read ends 3 residues early relative to the CDR3; the germline J gene fills the gap. The rearrangement uses TRBV13 and TRBJ1-3; 8 bases map to TRBD1. Germline trimming cut 4 bases from V and 3 bases from J; bases unmatched to any gene: 5. The germline V gene encodes CDR1 PRHDT and CDR2 FYEKMQ (reference sequence). The CDR3 covers 15 residues. This chain's CDR3 is CASSYRGTGGNTIYF. The sequenced part of the CDR3 DNA is TGTGCCAGCAGCTATAGGGGGACAGGTGGAAACACC.

Note on this clone: The read finishes 3 residues shy of the CDR3 end, and the germline J gene is used to complete it. The chain links TRBV2 to TRBJ1-2; tentatively, D is TRBD1 (5 bases). From germline, CDR1 is SNHLY and CDR2 FYNNEI. The CDR3 consists of 17 residues. Here the CDR3 reads CASTGLAGGFSYNDYTF. Incomplete CDR3 DNA: TGTGCCAGCACGGGACTAGCGGGAGGTTTCTCCTACAATGAC.

Turning to this clone: The missing CDR3 end, 3 residues past where the read stops, is filled in from the germline J gene. The V call is TRBV6-2 or TRBV6-3, the J call TRBJ1-6, with 9 nucleotides matching TRBD1. J gave up 7 bases and V 2 bases, and 6 bases lay outside the gene matches. Germline lookup yields CDR1 MNHEY and CDR2 SVGEGT. The CDR3 extends over 16 amino acids. The chain's CDR3 is CASSYNRGRDNSPLHF. CDR3 bases read: TGTGCCAGCAGTTACAACAGGGGGCGAGACAATTCACCC.

A remark on this clone: The read falls 3 residues short of the CDR3 end, and the missing part is taken from the germline J gene. This chain connects TRBV4-1 to TRBJ2-3, with 11 bases fitting TRBD2. The CDR3 length is 18 residues. The V and J ends lost 4 bases and 2 bases, in that order; junction bases with no gene match: 11. Germline lookup yields CDR1 MGHRA and CDR2 YSYEKL. CDR3 bases read: TGCGCCAGCAGCCTAGAGCGACTAGCGGGAACCTACACAGATACG. Its protein is CASSLERLAGTYTDT. The whole CDR3 protein is CASSLERLAGTYTDTQYF.

Concerning this clone: The read halts 3 residues ahead of the CDR3 end, with the missing end drawn from the germline J gene. This sequence joins TRBV7-6 and TRBJ2-3; D not certain. Germline assignment: CDR1 SGHVS and CDR2 FNYEAQ. CDR3 length: 11 residues. The chain's CDR3 is CASSSQETQYF. The sequenced CDR3 bases are TGTGCCAGCAGCTCACAAGAGACG.

Points on this clone: The read finishes 3 residues shy of the CDR3 end, and the germline J gene is used to complete it. The chain has TRBV7-2 and TRBJ2-3, with 8 positions matching TRBD1. CDR3 length equals 12 residues. From germline, CDR1 is SGHTA and CDR2 FQGNSA. The CDR3 sequence: CASSLGTGTQYF. CDR3 DNA, as far as it was read: TGTGCCAGCAGCTTAGGGACAGGGACG.